Each of the 25 T cell receptor beta chains below was sequenced from the same sample in a study of blood T cell repertoires in COVID-19. The assay was immunoSEQ multiplex PCR, and TCRdb's table has in-frame clones only and misses some. Seen here are some 360,000 clones, roughly 86% observed once, and the top ten hold approximately 1%. The sequenced material came from PBMCs or T cells enriched from blood (not recorded which). All receptors derive from a woman aged 25 to 45 who had been exposed to COVID-19.

This chain joins TRBV19 and TRBJ1-5; tentative D call: TRBD1 (5 bases). V was pared by 8 bases and J by 2 bases, with 16 bases between. CDR3 length: 15 residues. The germline CDR1 and CDR2 sequences are LNHDA and SQIVND (reference sequence). The CDR3, as DNA: TGTGCCAGTCCGCGACAGTACTGTGGCAATCAGCCCCAGCATTTT. Residues: CASPRQYCGNQPQHF.

The chain employs TRBV7-8 and TRBJ2-7; 10 nucleotides align to TRBD1. The CDR3 has 16 amino acids. Germline CDR1 reads SGHVS; CDR2 reads FQNEAQ. With V trimmed by 1 base and J by 4 bases, 7 bases remained unmatched. The CDR3 reads CASSLGAGQGEYEQYF. In DNA, the CDR3 is TGTGCCAGCAGCTTAGGCGCCGGACAGGGGGAATACGAGCAGTACTTC.

CDR3 in amino acids: CASRQRTGISETQYF. In DNA, the CDR3 is TGTGCCAGTAGGCAACGGACAGGGATATCAGAGACCCAGTACTTC. The rearrangement links TRBV19 to TRBJ2-5; 8 bases are shared with TRBD1. The junction had 10 bases not matched to a gene; V was cut back by 6 bases and J by 4 bases. Germline assignment: CDR1 LNHDA and CDR2 SQIVND (reference sequence). The CDR3 totals 15 residues.

This clone was seen a few times. J is TRBJ2-7 and V is TRBV24-1; D gene uncertain. Germline CDR1 is KGHDR and CDR2 is SFDVKD. There are 12 residues in the CDR3. V lost 3 bases, J lost 5 bases, and 7 bases lay in between. The CDR3 nucleotides are TGTGCCACCAGTGATCAATCCCACGAGCAGTACTTC. This gives the protein CATSDQSHEQYF.

This clone was seen just once. The identical CDR3 is also encoded by other nucleotide sequences in the sample. This sequence joins TRBV4-1 and TRBJ2-5, with D perhaps matching TRBD2 (6 bases). CDR1 is MGHRA, CDR2 YSYEKL, per germline. V lost 1 base, J lost 0 bases, and 9 bases lay in between. There are 15 residues in the CDR3. Written as DNA, the CDR3 is TGCGCCAGCAGCCAAGGTCTAGCGAACCAAGAGACCCAGTACTTC. Its translation is CASSQGLANQETQYF.

The chain uses TRBV18 and TRBJ2-7; 12 bases match TRBD1. Germline-derived CDR1 and CDR2 are KGHSH and LQKENI. This CDR3 comprises 14 residues. The trim removed 5 bases at V and 5 bases at J, leaving 4 bases unmatched. The CDR3 region has the DNA TGTGCCAGCTCAGCCGGGACAGGGGGCAACGAGCAGTACTTC. Amino acids: CASSAGTGGNEQYF.

V is TRBV6-5 and J is TRBJ2-7; 8 bases align to TRBD1. With V trimmed by 7 bases and J by 0 bases, 5 bases remained unmatched. Per the germline V gene, CDR1 is MNHEY and CDR2 is SVGAGI. The CDR3 loop spans 14 amino acids. As DNA, the CDR3 is TGTGCCAGCATCCGGACAGGGAGCTCCTACGAGCAGTACTTC. Its protein product is CASIRTGSSYEQYF.

The V gene is TRBV27, the J gene TRBJ1-4, with 12 bases that match TRBD1. This CDR3 comprises 19 residues. J lost 7 bases, V lost 3 bases, and 15 bases had no gene match. Germline-derived CDR1 and CDR2 are MNHEY and SMNVEV (reference sequence). This CDR3 reads CASSFTGTGGPHAGEKLFF. The CDR3 coding sequence is TGTGCCAGCAGTTTCACCGGGACAGGGGGCCCTCATGCTGGTGAAAAACTGTTTTTT.

The chain carries TRBV7-8 and TRBJ2-7; tentative D call: TRBD2 (6 bases). The V gene lost 1 base and the J gene lost 2 bases, with 9 bases spanning the gap. This CDR3 has 14 residues. Germline CDR1 and CDR2: SGHVS and FQNEAQ. CDR3 sequence: CASSLERATYEQYF. The DNA for the CDR3 is TGTGCCAGCAGCTTAGAGCGGGCCACCTACGAGCAGTACTTC.

This clone was recorded many times. The chain uses TRBV7-9 and TRBJ2-7; 12 positions agree with TRBD2. The CDR3 totals 15 residues. With V trimmed by 5 bases and J by 0 bases, 2 bases remained unmatched. Germline CDR1 is SEHNR and CDR2 is FQNEAQ (reference sequence). CDR3 sequence (DNA): TGTGCCAGCAGCCGGACTAGCGGGAACTCCTACGAGCAGTACTTC. Translated, it gives CASSRTSGNSYEQYF.

The V call is TRBV28, the J call TRBJ1-2; 9 positions agree with TRBD1. The CDR3 has 15 amino acids. CDR1 is MDHEN and CDR2 is SYDVKM in the germline V gene. Trimming at V came to 6 bases and at J to 3 bases, leaving 8 bases not matched to a gene. CDR3 nucleotide sequence: TGTGCCAGCAGAAGTGGACAGGGGCGGCACTATGGCTACACCTTC. It specifies CASRSGQGRHYGYTF.

The table lists this clone with a few counts. The chain joins TRBV11-2 to TRBJ1-2, with 7 bases aligning to TRBD1. CDR1 and CDR2 (germline): SGHAT, FQNNGV. The CDR3 length is 15 residues. J was trimmed by 7 bases and V by 4 bases; bases with no gene match: 12. The CDR3 sequence is CASSSLTGRLTGYTF. In nucleotides, the CDR3 is TGTGCCAGCAGCTCCCTGACAGGGAGGCTGACTGGCTACACCTTC.

This chain uses TRBV4-1 with TRBJ2-5; tentative D call: TRBD2 (6 bases). Trimming removed 2 bases from V and 7 bases from J, with 17 bases in between. Germline CDR1 reads MGHRA; CDR2 reads YSYEKL. CDR3 length: 15 amino acids. In nucleotides, the CDR3 is TGCGCCAGCAGCCAAAACGAAAGGGACTGGCTGACCCAGTACTTC. Its translation is CASSQNERDWLTQYF.

The table lists this clone with a count of one. The rearrangement joins TRBV29-1 to TRBJ2-1; 10 positions match TRBD2. V lost 4 bases, J lost 12 bases, and 9 bases stayed unmatched. The germline CDR1 and CDR2 sequences are SQVTM and ANQGSEA. The CDR3 is 13 amino acids. The CDR3 DNA follows: TGCAGCGTTGTCAGGCTAGCGGGAGAAAGGCAGTTCTTC. This gives the protein CSVVRLAGERQFF.

J is TRBJ1-4 and V is TRBV18; 7 bases agree with TRBD1. There are 16 residues in the CDR3. The junction had 4 bases not matched to a gene; V was cut back by 3 bases and J by 0 bases. Germline assignment: CDR1 KGHSH and CDR2 LQKENI. The CDR3 sequence: CASSPRGPATNEKLFF. In nucleotides, the CDR3 is TGTGCCAGCTCACCGAGGGGGCCCGCAACTAATGAAAAACTGTTTTTT.

V usage is TRBV28 and J usage is TRBJ2-1; D is unresolved. The CDR3 contains 14 residues. V lost 5 bases, J lost 7 bases, and 15 bases lay in between. The germline gives CDR1 MDHEN, CDR2 SYDVKM. CDR3 loop: CASSNPTIKNEQFF. In DNA, the CDR3 is TGTGCCAGCAGTAACCCTACTATCAAAAATGAGCAGTTCTTC.

The chain links TRBV19 to TRBJ1-1, with D uncertain. This CDR3 spans 15 amino acids. The germline V and J ends were trimmed by 7 bases and 0 bases, with 15 bases remaining between them. Germline CDR1 and CDR2: LNHDA and SQIVND (reference sequence). CDR3: CASTPPRTMNTEAFF. CDR3 DNA sequence: TGTGCCAGTACCCCACCACGGACTATGAACACTGAAGCTTTCTTT.

This rearrangement joins TRBV18 to TRBJ1-1; 9 bases line up with TRBD1. The germline CDR1 and CDR2 sequences are KGHSH and LQKENI. Trimming cost V 6 bases and J 9 bases; bases outside gene matches: 11. The CDR3 has 14 amino acids. Written as DNA, the CDR3 is TGTGCCAGCTCTCTGGGACAGGGTTCGTTACAAGCTTTCTTT. Amino acid sequence: CASSLGQGSLQAFF.

The chain joins TRBV1 to TRBJ2-7; TRBD2 is the table's D call and was not checked against the DNA. TRBV1 is marked as a pseudogene. The CDR3 has 15 amino acids. The CDR3 DNA is TGCACCAGCAGTCGGACTAGCGGGGTGTTCTACGAGCAGTACTTC. Translated: CTSSRTSGVFYEQYF.

The count of this clone is one. Other DNA sequences in the same sample also yield this CDR3. V is TRBV28 and J is TRBJ1-2; TRBD1 might be the D (5 bases). The germline CDR1 and CDR2 sequences are MDHEN and SYDVKM. The CDR3 runs 13 residues. V was trimmed by 3 bases and J by 4 bases, leaving 9 bases between them. For the CDR3, the DNA is TGTGCCAGCAGTTTGGGGCAGCCCTATGGCTACACCTTC. Its translation is CASSLGQPYGYTF.

V is TRBV19 and J is TRBJ1-6; 7 positions agree with TRBD1. The V gene end was trimmed by 3 bases and the J gene end by 9 bases; junction bases not matched to a gene: 5. CDR3 length: 14 residues. Germline V lookup: CDR1 LNHDA, CDR2 SQIVND (reference sequence). In DNA form, the CDR3 reads TGTGCCAGTAGTATGGGGGACAGATTTTCACCCCTCCACTTT. This encodes CASSMGDRFSPLHF.

The J gene is TRBJ2-1, the V gene TRBV3-1 (or the pseudogene TRBV3-2); TRBD2 agrees at 10 bases. Per the germline V gene, CDR1 is LGHDT and CDR2 is YNNKEL (reference sequence). The CDR3 runs to 18 residues. V lost 1 base and J lost 7; bases outside the gene matches: 13. CDR3 sequence: CASSQVHPIAGGRNEQFF. The CDR3 nucleotides read TGTGCCAGCAGCCAAGTGCATCCGATAGCGGGAGGAAGGAATGAGCAGTTCTTC.

The J gene is TRBJ1-2, the V gene TRBV5-1, with D hard to call. CDR1 SGHRS and CDR2 YFSETQ come from the germline V gene. CDR3 size: 12 residues. V was pared by 3 bases and J by 8 bases, with 11 bases between. As DNA, the CDR3 is TGCGCCAGCAGCTCGGACTTTTTGGGCTACACCTTC. As protein: CASSSDFLGYTF.

The chain recombines TRBV2 with TRBJ1-1; possibly TRBD1 for D (5 bases). The CDR3 is 12 amino acids. CDR1 and CDR2 from the germline V gene are SNHLY and FYNNEI. Trimming took 10 bases from V and 1 from J, leaving 10 bases between them. CDR3 protein: CAKRQSNTEAFF. The CDR3 nucleotides are TGTGCCAAAAGACAGTCGAACACTGAAGCTTTCTTT.

The chain couples TRBV7-3 to TRBJ1-1, with D perhaps TRBD1 (6 bases). Germline V gene data show CDR1 as SGHTA and CDR2 as FQGTGA. Trimming took off 1 base at V and 5 bases at J, with 11 bases between the two ends. This CDR3 is 14 amino acids long. CDR3 in DNA: TGTGCCAGCAGCTTAATACAGGGTGGGACTGAAGCTTTCTTT. Translation: CASSLIQGGTEAFF.